The sequence of this TCR beta chain was determined in a study of blood T cell repertoires in COVID-19. Across the whole study: PBMCs, B-cell-depleted T cells, or T cells provided the cDNA or gDNA that made up the material.

Seattle patients were enrolled during active infection and followed longitudinally. The assay was immunoSEQ multiplex PCR, and TCRdb's table has in-frame clones only and misses some. The table records about 210,000 clones, almost 85% of them present only once. CDR1 LGHDT and CDR2 YNNKEL come from the germline V gene (reference sequence). The CDR3 sequence is 15 residues long. V was clipped by 2 bases and J by 2 bases, with 12 bases between them. This clone came up once. The chain uses TRBV3-1 (or the pseudogene TRBV3-2) and TRBJ1-2; D unresolved. The TCR was taken from a man between 50 and 59 years old with COVID-19, enrolled during active disease. The material sequenced was peripheral blood. The CDR3 DNA reads as TGTGCCAGCAGCCAAAGATTTAGAGGCAACTATGGCTACACCTTC. It encodes CASSQRFRGNYGYTF.